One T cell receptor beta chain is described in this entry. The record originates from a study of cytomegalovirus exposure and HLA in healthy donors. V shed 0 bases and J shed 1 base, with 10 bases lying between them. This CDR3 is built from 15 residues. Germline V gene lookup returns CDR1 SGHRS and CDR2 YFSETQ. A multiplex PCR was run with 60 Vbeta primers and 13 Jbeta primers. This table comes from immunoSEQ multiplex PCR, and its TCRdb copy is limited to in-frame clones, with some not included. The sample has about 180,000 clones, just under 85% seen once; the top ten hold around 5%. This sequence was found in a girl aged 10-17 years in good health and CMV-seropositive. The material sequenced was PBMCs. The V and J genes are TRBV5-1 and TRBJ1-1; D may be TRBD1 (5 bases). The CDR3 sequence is CASSLVPGPNTEAFF. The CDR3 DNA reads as TGCGCCAGCAGCTTGGTTCCAGGGCCGAACACTGAAGCTTTCTTT.